The rows below give T cell receptor beta chains drawn from one sample of a study of lymphopenia after photon versus proton radiotherapy. Measured with immunoSEQ multiplex PCR; TCRdb has only the in-frame clones, and not every one. The sample includes tens of thousands of clones, approximately 90% of them seen just once. This sample comprised peripheral blood, obtained from a patient treated with proton-based radiotherapy. These receptors were collected from an elderly man with esophageal cancer. Each CDR3 is given with its conserved first and last residue. Fields, in order: V gene, J gene, CDR3 length, clone size, D gene, CDR3 protein, CDR3 DNA. The D gene is left open where the match is weak. Size values are once, few and many counts, or a class for expanded clones, and some rows have none.

>TRBV19|TRBJ1-2|16|-|-
CASSTSIRTAYYGYTF
TGTGCCAGTAGTACCTCCATACGGACAGCTTACTATGGCTACACCTTC
>TRBV30|TRBJ2-3|15|-|-
CAWSQLAGATDTQYF
TGTGCCTGGAGTCAATTGGCGGGGGCCACAGATACGCAGTATTTT
>TRBV2|TRBJ2-5|13|once|-
CASSNRVLETQYF
TGTGCCAGCAGCAACAGAGTTTTGGAGACCCAGTACTTC
>TRBV19|TRBJ1-5|14|-|-
CASSIRDNNQPQHF
TGTGCCAGTAGTATACGGGACAATAATCAGCCCCAGCATTTT
>TRBV7-8|TRBJ1-1|15|-|-
CASSLGPRGSTEAFF
TGTGCCAGCAGCTTAGGCCCGCGGGGGAGCACTGAAGCTTTCTTT
>TRBV4-3|TRBJ1-2|16|-|-
CASSQRDQGLLEGYTF
TGCGCCAGCAGCCAGCGAGATCAGGGCCTTTTAGAAGGCTACACCTTC
>TRBV7-9|TRBJ2-4|18|-|TRBD2
CASSLGHSGGAAKNIQYF
TGTGCCAGCAGCTTAGGTCACAGCGGGGGGGCCGCCAAAAACATTCAGTACTTC
>TRBV5-4|TRBJ2-1|16|-|-
CASSLRAGRASNEQFF
TGTGCCAGCAGCTTGCGGGCAGGACGGGCGTCCAATGAGCAGTTCTTC
>TRBV10-3|TRBJ2-1|18|-|-
CAISDPVGGSGGGNEQFF
TGTGCCATCAGTGACCCAGTCGGGGGCAGCGGAGGAGGGAATGAGCAGTTCTTC
>TRBV27|TRBJ1-5|15|-|-
CASSLGLGRDQPQHF
TGTGCCAGCAGTTTAGGGTTAGGGCGGGATCAGCCCCAGCATTTT
>TRBV5-1|TRBJ2-1|14|-|-
CASSLGSEYNEQFF
TGCGCCAGCAGCTTGGGTAGCGAGTACAATGAGCAGTTCTTC
>TRBV27|TRBJ2-7|16|-|TRBD1
CASSPDRDRDFYEQYF
TGTGCCAGCAGTCCCGACCGGGACAGGGACTTCTACGAGCAGTACTTC
>TRBV30|TRBJ1-1|13|-|-
CAWREGPNTEAFF
TGTGCCTGGAGGGAGGGGCCGAACACTGAAGCTTTCTTT
>TRBV29-1|TRBJ1-1|13|-|-
CSVEKGAGTEAFF
TGCAGCGTTGAGAAAGGGGCTGGAACTGAAGCTTTCTTT
>TRBV2|TRBJ1-5|12|-|-
CASSVGTGPQHF
TGTGCCAGCAGTGTCGGGACGGGGCCCCAGCATTTT
>TRBV29-1|TRBJ2-5|12|-|TRBD2
CSAYGGWETQYF
TGCAGCGCCTACGGGGGGTGGGAGACCCAGTACTTC
>TRBV5-1|TRBJ1-1|13|-|-
CASSFADYTEAFF
TGCGCCAGCAGCTTCGCAGACTACACTGAAGCTTTCTTT
>TRBV10-3|TRBJ2-1|12|few|-
CAISVGGNEQFF
TGTGCCATCAGCGTTGGGGGCAATGAGCAGTTCTTC
>TRBV20-1|TRBJ2-5|11|-|-
CSARGQETQYF
TGCAGTGCTAGAGGCCAAGAGACCCAGTACTTC
>TRBV9|TRBJ1-2|12|-|-
CASSNDGYGYTF
TGTGCCAGCAGCAACGACGGGTATGGCTACACCTTC
>TRBV30|TRBJ1-2|13|-|-
CALRDGGTRGYTF
TGTGCCTTGCGGGACGGAGGGACGCGGGGCTACACCTTC
>TRBV27|TRBJ2-1|17|-|-
CASSFWGSPQSYNEQFF
TGTGCCAGCAGTTTCTGGGGCTCTCCCCAATCCTACAATGAGCAGTTCTTC
>TRBV18|TRBJ2-7|16|-|TRBD2
CASSPRSSGATYEQYF
TGTGCCAGCTCACCACGGAGTAGCGGGGCGACCTACGAGCAGTACTTC
>TRBV4-1|TRBJ1-1|17|-|-
CASSQGGGGGLDTEAFF
TGCGCCAGCAGCCAAGGGGGTGGTGGAGGTTTGGACACTGAAGCTTTCTTT
>TRBV5-6|TRBJ1-2|11|-|-
CASSLMSGYTF
TGTGCCAGCAGCCTAATGAGTGGCTACACCTTC
>TRBV4-2|TRBJ2-1|15|-|-
CASSQNGASYNEQFF
TGTGCCAGCAGCCAAAACGGGGCTTCCTACAATGAGCAGTTCTTC
>TRBV25-1|TRBJ1-4|16|-|TRBD1
CASSERGTGVFEKLFF
TGTGCCAGCAGTGAAAGAGGGACAGGGGTTTTTGAAAAACTGTTTTTT
>TRBV5-1|TRBJ2-1|15|-|TRBD2
CASSFIAGGGNEQFF
TGCGCCAGCAGCTTTATAGCGGGAGGAGGGAATGAGCAGTTCTTC
>TRBV18|TRBJ2-6|15|-|-
CASSPRDSGANVLTF
TGTGCCAGCTCACCAAGGGACTCTGGGGCCAACGTCCTGACTTTC
>TRBV6-6|TRBJ2-1|13|-|-
CASSSRTDNEQFF
TGTGCCAGCAGTTCCCGGACCGACAATGAGCAGTTCTTC
>TRBV19|TRBJ1-4|14|-|-
CASSIGGLTEKLFF
TGTGCCAGTAGCATAGGAGGCCTGACGGAAAAACTGTTTTTT
>TRBV27|TRBJ2-3|17|-|TRBD2
CASSLFVSSGNTDTQYF
TGTGCCAGCAGTTTATTTGTGTCTAGCGGGAACACAGATACGCAGTATTTT
>TRBV2|TRBJ1-6|13|-|-
CATQGDRNSPLHF
TGTGCCACCCAAGGGGATCGGAATTCACCCCTCCACTTT
>TRBV6-5|TRBJ2-7|16|once|-
CASSYFGQTSSYEQYF
TGTGCCAGCAGTTATTTTGGACAGACAAGCTCCTACGAGCAGTACTTC
>TRBV25-1|TRBJ2-7|17|once|TRBD2
CASRGLAGGRSSYEQYF
TGTGCCAGCAGGGGACTAGCGGGAGGGAGGAGCTCCTACGAGCAGTACTTC
>TRBV28|TRBJ1-6|14|-|TRBD1
CASRSGTGASPLHF
TGTGCCAGCAGATCCGGGACAGGGGCTTCACCCCTCCACTTT
>TRBV20-1|TRBJ2-7|11|once|-
CSAVRGPEQYF
TGCAGTGCTGTCCGAGGGCCCGAGCAGTACTTC
>TRBV7-6|TRBJ2-7|14|-|-
CASSPGPYTYEQYF
TGTGCCAGCAGCCCCGGTCCCTACACTTACGAGCAGTACTTC
>TRBV6-6|TRBJ2-5|15|few|-
CASSPPTGPQETQYF
TGTGCCAGCAGTCCCCCGACAGGACCCCAAGAGACCCAGTACTTC
>TRBV25-1|TRBJ2-7|14|once|-
CASRTPGDSYEQYF
TGTGCCAGCAGGACCCCAGGGGACTCCTACGAGCAGTACTTC
>TRBV10-1|TRBJ2-1|14|-|-
CASRMGPNYNEQFF
TGCGCCAGCAGAATGGGACCAAACTACAATGAGCAGTTCTTC
>TRBV27|TRBJ2-3|16|-|TRBD2
CASSPQGGRGTDTQYF
TGTGCCAGCAGTCCTCAGGGCGGGAGGGGGACAGATACGCAGTATTTT
>TRBV4-3|TRBJ2-1|16|-|TRBD2
CASSQWTSGGDREQFF
TGCGCCAGCAGCCAATGGACTAGCGGGGGGGATCGTGAGCAGTTCTTC
>TRBV7-9|TRBJ1-4|19|-|TRBD1
CASSSDRYSQGALVEKLFF
TGTGCCAGCAGCTCCGATCGCTACAGTCAGGGGGCTTTGGTTGAAAAACTGTTTTTT
>TRBV19|TRBJ1-1|14|-|-
CASTLNGMNTEAFF
TGTGCCAGTACCCTAAATGGTATGAACACTGAAGCTTTCTTT
>TRBV7-6|TRBJ2-5|17|-|TRBD1
CASSRTGTGTLKPTQYF
TGTGCCAGCAGCCGAACCGGGACAGGGACGCTAAAACCCACCCAGTACTTC
>TRBV14|TRBJ2-5|14|-|-
CASSQDFRVETQYF
TGTGCCAGCAGCCAAGATTTCAGGGTGGAAACCCAGTACTTC
>TRBV9|TRBJ2-3|16|-|TRBD2
CASSGGLAGVTDTQYF
TGTGCCAGCAGCGGGGGACTAGCGGGGGTCACAGATACGCAGTATTTT
>TRBV9|TRBJ2-7|14|few|-
CASSVGGAWAEQYF
TGTGCCAGCAGCGTAGGTGGAGCTTGGGCGGAGCAGTACTTC
>TRBV5-6|TRBJ1-5|13|-|-
CASSLMSGQPQHF
TGTGCCAGCAGCTTGATGAGTGGCCAGCCCCAGCATTTT
>TRBV7-3|TRBJ1-2|13|-|-
CASSSPGDYGYTF
TGTGCCAGCAGCTCGCCTGGGGACTATGGCTACACCTTC
>TRBV6-1|TRBJ1-5|13|-|-
CASSGQDNQPQHF
TGTGCCAGCAGTGGACAGGACAATCAGCCCCAGCATTTT